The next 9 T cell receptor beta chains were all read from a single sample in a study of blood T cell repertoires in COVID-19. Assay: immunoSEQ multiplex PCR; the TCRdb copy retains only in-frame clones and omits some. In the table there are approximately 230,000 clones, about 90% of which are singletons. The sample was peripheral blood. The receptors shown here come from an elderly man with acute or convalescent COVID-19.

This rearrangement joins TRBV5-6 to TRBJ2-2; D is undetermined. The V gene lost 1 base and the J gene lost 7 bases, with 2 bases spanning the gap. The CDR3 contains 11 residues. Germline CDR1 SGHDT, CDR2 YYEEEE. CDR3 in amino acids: CASSLLGELFF. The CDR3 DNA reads TGTGCCAGCAGCTTGCTCGGGGAGCTGTTTTTT.

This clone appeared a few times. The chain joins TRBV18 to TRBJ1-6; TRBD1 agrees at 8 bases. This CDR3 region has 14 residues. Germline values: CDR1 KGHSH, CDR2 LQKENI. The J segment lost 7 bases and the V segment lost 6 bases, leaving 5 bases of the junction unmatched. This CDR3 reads CASSRDRQNSPLHF. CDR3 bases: TGTGCCAGCTCTCGGGACAGGCAGAATTCACCCCTCCACTTT. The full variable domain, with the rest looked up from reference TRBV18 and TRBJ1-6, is NAGVMQNPRHLVRRRGQEARLRCSPMKGHSHVYWYRQLPEEGLKFMVYLQKENIIDESGMPKERFSAEFPKEGPSILRIQQVVRGDSAAYFCASSRDRQNSPLHFGNGTRLTVT.

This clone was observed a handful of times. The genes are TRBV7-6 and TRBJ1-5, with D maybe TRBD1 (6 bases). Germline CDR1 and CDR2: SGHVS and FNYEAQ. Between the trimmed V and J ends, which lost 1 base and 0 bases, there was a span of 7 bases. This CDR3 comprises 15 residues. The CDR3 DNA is TGTGCCAGCAGCTTAGTAGGGGGTAGCAATCAGCCCCAGCATTTT. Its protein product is CASSLVGGSNQPQHF.

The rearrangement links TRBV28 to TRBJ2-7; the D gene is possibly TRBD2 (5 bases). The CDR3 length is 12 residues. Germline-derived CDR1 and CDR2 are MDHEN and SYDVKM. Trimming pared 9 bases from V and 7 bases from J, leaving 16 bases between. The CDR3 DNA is TGTGCCAGTAAGACCGGGATAGGTGAGCAGTACTTC. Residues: CASKTGIGEQYF.

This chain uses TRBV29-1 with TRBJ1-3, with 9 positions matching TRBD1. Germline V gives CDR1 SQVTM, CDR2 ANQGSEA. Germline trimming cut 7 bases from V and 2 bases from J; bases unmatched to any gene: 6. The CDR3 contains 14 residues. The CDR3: CSAVQGAAGNTIYF. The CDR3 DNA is TGCAGCGCGGTACAGGGGGCCGCTGGAAACACCATATATTTT.

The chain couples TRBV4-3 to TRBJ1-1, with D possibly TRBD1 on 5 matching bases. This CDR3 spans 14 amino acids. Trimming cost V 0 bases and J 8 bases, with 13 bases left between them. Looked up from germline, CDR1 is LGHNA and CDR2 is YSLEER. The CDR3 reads CASSQDGGKGEAFF. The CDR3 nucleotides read TGCGCCAGCAGCCAAGACGGGGGGAAGGGGGAAGCTTTCTTT.

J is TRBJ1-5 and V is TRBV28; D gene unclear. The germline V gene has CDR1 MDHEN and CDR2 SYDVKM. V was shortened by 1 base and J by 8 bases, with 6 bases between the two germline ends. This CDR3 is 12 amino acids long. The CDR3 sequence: CASSLSPKPQHF. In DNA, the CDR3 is TGTGCCAGCAGTTTATCCCCTAAGCCCCAGCATTTT.

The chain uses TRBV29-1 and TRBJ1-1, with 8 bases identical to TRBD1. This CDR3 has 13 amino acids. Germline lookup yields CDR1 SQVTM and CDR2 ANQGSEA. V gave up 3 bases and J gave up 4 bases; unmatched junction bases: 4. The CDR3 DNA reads TGCAGCGTTGAGGGGACAGGATCCACTGAAGCTTTCTTT. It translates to CSVEGTGSTEAFF. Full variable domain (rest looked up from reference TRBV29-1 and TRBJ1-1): SAVISQKPSRDICQRGTSLTIQCQVDSQVTMMFWYRQQPGQSLTLIATANQGSEATYESGFVIDKFPISRPNLTFSTLTVSNMSPEDSSIYLCSVEGTGSTEAFFGQGTRLTVV.

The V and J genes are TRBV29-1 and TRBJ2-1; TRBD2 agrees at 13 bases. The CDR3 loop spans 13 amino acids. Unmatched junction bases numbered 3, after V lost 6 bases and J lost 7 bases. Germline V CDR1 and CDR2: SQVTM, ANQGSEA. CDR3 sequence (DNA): TGCAGCGTCCGACTAGCGGGAGGAAATGAGCAGTTCTTC. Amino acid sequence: CSVRLAGGNEQFF.